These 21 T cell receptor beta chains share one sample of origin, sequenced in a study of neurological immune-mediated disorders. MiXCR, run by TCRdb on the 5' RACE reads, gives a single entry per CDR3 protein. The sample records fewer than 20,000 distinct CDR3 sequences, approximately 3.7% being singletons. The specimen was CD8+ T cells from blood. These receptor sequences come from a woman between 35 and 50 years old in good health.

This clonotype was seen ten or more times. J is TRBJ1-1 and V is TRBV3-1; D uncertain. The V end lost 1 base, the J end lost 5 bases, and 14 bases lay between the germline ends. In germline, CDR1 is LGHDT, CDR2 YNNKEL (reference sequence). This CDR3 contains 15 residues. Here the CDR3 reads CASSQGEGWRTEAFF. CDR3 nucleotide sequence: TGTGCCAGCAGCCAAGGCGAAGGGTGGAGGACTGAAGCTTTCTTT.

This clonotype was counted ten times or more. V and J are TRBV28 and TRBJ1-3; D not certain. Germline V lookup: CDR1 MDHEN, CDR2 SYDVKM. Deletions cut 2 bases from V and 3 bases from J, with 8 bases between. The CDR3 spans 14 residues. The DNA for the CDR3 is TGTGCCAGCAGTTTAACGGGGAATGGAAACACCATATATTTT. Protein product: CASSLTGNGNTIYF.

This clonotype was counted many times. The chain employs TRBV7-6 and TRBJ2-1; 7 positions match TRBD2. Germline trimming cut 1 base from V and 7 bases from J; bases unmatched to any gene: 4. This CDR3 spans 14 amino acids. Germline CDR1 and CDR2: SGHVS and FNYEAQ. CDR3 sequence: CASSLERGGNEQFF. The CDR3 coding sequence is TGTGCCAGCAGCTTAGAGAGGGGAGGGAATGAGCAGTTCTTC.

This clonotype has ten or more counts. V gene TRBV15 combines with J gene TRBJ1-5, with a possible D match to TRBD1 (5 bases). The CDR3 has 15 amino acids. Germline-derived CDR1 and CDR2 are LNHNV and YYDKDF (reference sequence). V gave up 7 bases and J gave up 0 bases, with 13 bases separating them. The CDR3 DNA follows: TGTGCCACCACGGGGGATGTGGATAGCAATCAGCCCCAGCATTTT. Protein sequence: CATTGDVDSNQPQHF.

This clonotype has at least ten counts. The genes are TRBV5-1 and TRBJ2-1; unclear D gene. The CDR3 contains 11 residues. V shed 0 bases and J shed 8 bases, with 3 bases lying between them. Germline lookup yields CDR1 SGHRS and CDR2 YFSETQ. The CDR3 loop is CASSLAYEQFF. The CDR3 region has the DNA TGCGCCAGCAGCTTGGCCTATGAGCAGTTCTTC.

This clonotype has a count of ten or more. CDR3 sequence (DNA): TGTGCCAGCAGCTTAACCGGACCCAGGACCTACAATGAGCAGTTCTTC. It translates to CASSLTGPRTYNEQFF. The V gene is TRBV7-9, the J gene TRBJ2-1; D remains ambiguous. V was clipped by 2 bases and J by 2 bases, with 13 bases between them. This CDR3 comprises 16 residues. Germline V gives CDR1 SEHNR, CDR2 FQNEAQ (reference sequence).

This clonotype was observed at least ten times. V and J are TRBV7-9 and TRBJ2-7; no definite D call. This CDR3 is built from 14 residues. Per the germline V gene, CDR1 is SEHNR and CDR2 is FQNEAQ (reference sequence). V lost 4 bases to trimming and J lost 4 bases, with 14 bases between them. CDR3 region: CASSSSGLTYEQYF. The CDR3, as DNA: TGTGCCAGCAGCTCATCGGGTCTAACTTACGAGCAGTACTTC.

This clonotype has at least ten counts. The chain combines TRBV5-5 with TRBJ2-7; tentatively, D is TRBD2 (6 bases). The V end was cut by 4 bases, the J end by 3 bases, with 14 bases between. CDR1 is SGHKS and CDR2 is YYEKEE in the germline V gene (reference sequence). The CDR3 consists of 14 residues. CDR3 sequence reads: CASSPRGTVYEQYF. Written as DNA, the CDR3 is TGTGCCAGCAGCCCGCGCGGGACCGTCTACGAGCAGTACTTC.

This clonotype was picked up many times. This chain links TRBV7-9 with TRBJ2-2; D unresolved. The length of the CDR3 is 16 residues. The germline V gene encodes CDR1 SEHNR and CDR2 FQNEAQ (reference sequence). V was pared by 0 bases and J by 0 bases, with 8 bases between. CDR3 protein: CASSLAPPPNTGELFF. In nucleotides, the CDR3 is TGTGCCAGCAGCTTAGCGCCCCCTCCGAACACCGGGGAGCTGTTTTTT.

This clonotype is medium-sized within its sample. V gene TRBV5-1 combines with J gene TRBJ2-7; D might be TRBD1 (6 bases). This CDR3 spans 13 amino acids. The germline V gene encodes CDR1 SGHRS and CDR2 YFSETQ. V was trimmed by 2 bases and J by 3 bases, leaving 9 bases between them. CDR3: CASSFTGSYEQYF. Here the CDR3 DNA reads TGCGCCAGCAGCTTCACAGGGAGCTACGAGCAGTACTTC.

This clonotype was seen ten or more times. V usage is TRBV7-9 and J usage is TRBJ2-7; 7 bases match TRBD1. The germline gives CDR1 SEHNR, CDR2 FQNEAQ (reference sequence). The J segment lost 3 bases and the V segment lost 3 bases, leaving 2 bases of the junction unmatched. The CDR3 runs 13 residues. CDR3 in amino acids: CASSFGTDYEQYF. The CDR3 bases are TGTGCCAGCAGCTTCGGGACAGACTACGAGCAGTACTTC.

This clonotype occurred many times. V usage is TRBV6-2 or TRBV6-3 and J usage is TRBJ1-1; 8 bases are shared with TRBD1. The germline V gene has CDR1 MNHEY and CDR2 SVGEGT. The V segment lost 6 bases and the J segment 4 bases; nucleotides outside the gene matches: 7. The CDR3 is 14 amino acids. Written as DNA, the CDR3 is TGTGCCAGCAGGGCCGACAGGGGTTTCACTGAAGCTTTCTTT. Amino acid sequence: CASRADRGFTEAFF.

In this sample, this clonotype turned up many times. This chain uses TRBV7-2 with TRBJ2-2, with 7 bases lining up with TRBD2. J was trimmed by 1 base and V by 7 bases; bases with no gene match: 3. The CDR3 runs 14 residues. Germline V gene lookup returns CDR1 SGHTA and CDR2 FQGNSA. The CDR3 region has the DNA TGTGCCAGCAACTGGGGGGGGAACACCGGGGAGCTGTTTTTT. This translates into CASNWGGNTGELFF.

This clonotype was observed many times. The V call is TRBV29-1, the J call TRBJ2-5; no clear D. From germline, CDR1 is SQVTM and CDR2 ANQGSEA. The CDR3 has 11 residues. V was clipped by 5 bases and J by 5 bases, with 9 bases between them. CDR3 DNA: TGCAGCGTTCGTTTTAGGGAGACCCAGTACTTC. Its protein is CSVRFRETQYF.

This clonotype came up many times. The chain couples TRBV7-6 to TRBJ1-1; TRBD1 matches at 7 bases. CDR3 size: 16 residues. J was trimmed by 0 bases and V by 5 bases; bases with no gene match: 9. Germline V gives CDR1 SGHVS, CDR2 FNYEAQ. Written as DNA, the CDR3 is TGTGCCAGCAGCCCCCGCGCAGGGGGAATGAACACTGAAGCTTTCTTT. Translating gives CASSPRAGGMNTEAFF.

By proportion, this clonotype is medium-sized. This sequence joins TRBV5-1 and TRBJ2-1; D is ambiguous. CDR1 and CDR2 from the germline V gene are SGHRS and YFSETQ. V was shortened by 0 bases and J by 0 bases, with 7 bases between the two germline ends. The CDR3 loop spans 15 amino acids. CDR3 in amino acids: CASSLVGDSYNEQFF. The DNA of the CDR3 is TGCGCCAGCAGCTTGGTAGGCGACTCCTACAATGAGCAGTTCTTC.

This clonotype appeared many times. This chain uses TRBV7-6 with TRBJ1-4; D gene ambiguous. Trimming pared 5 bases from V and 5 bases from J, leaving 3 bases between. Germline values: CDR1 SGHVS, CDR2 FNYEAQ. CDR3 size: 11 residues. The CDR3: CASSVNEKLFF. In nucleotides, the CDR3 is TGTGCCAGCAGCGTCAATGAAAAACTGTTTTTT. Full variable domain (rest looked up from reference TRBV7-6 and TRBJ1-4): GAGVSQSPRYKVTKRGQDVALRCDPISGHVSLYWYRQALGQGPEFLTYFNYEAQQDKSGLPNDRFSAERPEGSISTLTIQRTEQRDSAMYRCASSVNEKLFFGSGTQLSVL.

Ten or more counts support this clonotype. This chain connects TRBV7-2 to TRBJ2-3; D remains unclear. Germline CDR1 reads SGHTA; CDR2 reads FQGNSA. This CDR3 spans 14 amino acids. V lost 1 base to trimming and J lost 1 base, with 6 bases between them. CDR3: CASSLGAGTDTQYF. The CDR3 bases are TGTGCCAGCAGCTTAGGCGCCGGCACAGATACGCAGTATTTT.

This clonotype was recorded at least ten times. The V gene is TRBV24-1, the J gene TRBJ2-3; D unclear. V was pared by 6 bases and J by 8 bases, with 11 bases between. The germline gives CDR1 KGHDR, CDR2 SFDVKD. This CDR3 contains 12 residues. CDR3 sequence (DNA): TGTGCCACCAGTCTGACGGTGTCTACGCAGTATTTT. This encodes CATSLTVSTQYF.

This clonotype occurred many times. The rearrangement joins TRBV7-2 to TRBJ1-1; a weak D match, TRBD1 (6 bases). The CDR3 has 15 amino acids. Trimming pared 2 bases from V and 6 bases from J, leaving 16 bases between. Germline values: CDR1 SGHTA, CDR2 FQGNSA. CDR3 residues: CASSLNWRGSSEAFF. Written as DNA, the CDR3 is TGTGCCAGCAGCTTAAATTGGAGGGGGTCGTCTGAAGCTTTCTTT.

This clonotype was observed many times. V gene TRBV4-3 combines with J gene TRBJ1-2; weak D call: TRBD1 (5 bases). This CDR3 spans 17 amino acids. The V end lost 0 bases, the J end lost 2 bases, and 16 bases lay between the germline ends. CDR1 is LGHNA, CDR2 YSLEER, per germline. CDR3 in DNA: TGCGCCAGCAGCCAAGATCTTACGCAGGGAAGGAACTATGGCTACACCTTC. As protein: CASSQDLTQGRNYGYTF.